This T cell receptor beta chain was obtained from a study of blood T cell repertoires in COVID-19. This clone was seen only once. Germline trimming cut 10 bases from V and 5 bases from J; bases unmatched to any gene: 11. The CDR3 runs to 14 residues. The V gene's germline CDR1 is WNHNN and CDR2 SYGVQD (reference sequence). Produced via immunoSEQ multiplex PCR; TCRdb's table is partial and in-frame only. The data show more than 25,000 clones, 70% to 90% seen once. The sequence was collected from a woman between 35 and 50 years old with active or convalescent COVID-19. J is TRBJ2-3 and V is TRBV10-1; 8 positions agree with TRBD2. The sample taken for sequencing was peripheral blood. The CDR3 bases are TGCGCCATCCAAAGCGGGAGACCCGGAGATACGCAGTATTTT. Translation: CAIQSGRPGDTQYF.